Listed below are T cell receptor beta chains from one sample, sequenced in a study of Ad26.COV2.S vaccination and SARS-CoV-2 variants. Profiled with immunoSEQ multiplex PCR; TCRdb holds only in-frame clones, not every one. The sample holds some 240,000 clones, around 90% seen once. This specimen was peripheral blood, taken in a trial of Ad26.COV2.S vaccine versus placebo. Receptors were obtained from a person aged 18-65 years who received the Ad26.COV2.S COVID-19 vaccine or a placebo. Both conserved end residues are part of each CDR3. The order of the fields is J gene, clone size, D gene, V gene, CDR3 protein, CDR3 DNA. D genes are given only for firm matches. Only some rows state a clone size, as once, few, many or a class for expanded clones.

>TRBJ1-1|-|-|TRBV4-1
CASRHLERQLNTEAFF
TGCGCCAGCAGACATTTAGAACGACAGTTGAACACTGAAGCTTTCTTT
>TRBJ2-5|-|TRBD2|TRBV5-1
CASSFTTSGQETQYF
TGCGCCAGCAGCTTCACGACTAGCGGACAAGAGACCCAGTACTTC
>TRBJ1-1|-|-|TRBV6-5
CASRVSPGSNTEAFF
TGTGCCAGCAGGGTTTCCCCGGGCTCGAACACTGAAGCTTTCTTT
>TRBJ2-5|-|TRBD1|TRBV3-1/TRBV3-2
CASSLSGGYETQYF
TGTGCCAGCAGCCTATCAGGGGGATATGAGACCCAGTACTTC
>TRBJ2-5|few|-|TRBV7-2
CASSLTIDETQYF
TGTGCCAGCAGCTTAACTATTGACGAGACCCAGTACTTC
>TRBJ1-2|-|TRBD1|TRBV10-2
CASSVLQGYYGYTF
TGCGCCAGCAGTGTCCTACAGGGGTACTATGGCTACACCTTC
>TRBJ2-3|-|-|TRBV18
CASSPRGTFTDTQYF
TGTGCCAGCTCACCACGGGGCACCTTCACAGATACGCAGTATTTT
>TRBJ1-1|-|-|TRBV5-5
CASSLSGLATEAFF
TGTGCCAGCAGCTTGTCGGGATTAGCCACTGAAGCTTTCTTT
>TRBJ1-2|-|-|TRBV12-3/TRBV12-4
CASSLQGRGYTF
TGTGCCAGCAGTTTACAGGGGCGAGGCTACACCTTC
>TRBJ1-1|-|-|TRBV7-2
CASSLWGNSLNTEAFF
TGTGCCAGCAGCTTATGGGGGAACAGCCTGAACACTGAAGCTTTCTTT
>TRBJ2-5|-|TRBD1|TRBV5-4
CASSLGGTGQETQYF
TGTGCCAGCAGCTTGGGGGGGACAGGACAAGAGACCCAGTACTTC
>TRBJ2-7|few|TRBD1|TRBV5-1
CASSLGTGGYEQYF
TGCGCCAGCAGCTTGGGGACAGGGGGCTACGAGCAGTACTTC
>TRBJ2-3|-|TRBD2|TRBV19
CASTPLAGDNTDTQYF
TGTGCCAGTACCCCACTAGCGGGGGACAACACAGATACGCAGTATTTT
>TRBJ2-7|many|-|TRBV30
CAWSVGAGYEQYF
TGTGCCTGGAGTGTAGGAGCCGGTTACGAGCAGTACTTC
>TRBJ2-2|-|TRBD1|TRBV18
CASSPRQGGNTGELFF
TGTGCCAGCTCACCGCGACAGGGCGGAAACACCGGGGAGCTGTTTTTT
>TRBJ2-7|-|TRBD2|TRBV2
CASRVTSGTYEQYF
TGTGCCAGCAGGGTGACTAGCGGAACCTACGAGCAGTACTTC
>TRBJ1-3|-|TRBD1|TRBV5-6
CASSSLWDRASGNTIYF
TGTGCCAGCAGCTCACTGTGGGACAGGGCGTCTGGAAACACCATATATTTT
>TRBJ2-6|once|-|TRBV11-2
CASSLVWGGPLQANVLTF
TGTGCCAGCAGCTTAGTGTGGGGGGGCCCTCTCCAGGCCAACGTCCTGACTTTC
>TRBJ2-3|-|TRBD2|TRBV6-5
CASRTSGGDTQYF
TGTGCCAGTAGGACTAGCGGCGGAGATACGCAGTATTTT
>TRBJ2-4|few|-|TRBV5-5
CASSLQTGRDIQYF
TGTGCCAGCAGCTTGCAAACGGGGCGGGACATTCAGTACTTC
>TRBJ2-1|-|TRBD2|TRBV9
CASSGSGRGYNEQFF
TGTGCCAGCAGCGGAAGCGGGAGAGGCTACAATGAGCAGTTCTTC
>TRBJ2-6|-|-|TRBV21-1
CASSKVPVHSGANVLTF
TGTGCCAGCAGCAAAGTTCCGGTTCACTCTGGGGCCAACGTCCTGACTTTC
>TRBJ2-3|-|TRBD1|TRBV6-6
CASSGRQGVTDTQYF
TGTGCCAGCAGTGGAAGACAGGGGGTAACAGATACGCAGTATTTT
>TRBJ1-5|-|-|TRBV6-5
CASRKGLGNQPQHF
TGTGCCAGCAGAAAGGGACTCGGGAATCAGCCCCAGCATTTT
>TRBJ1-2|once|TRBD1|TRBV9
CASSVVQGDYGYTF
TGTGCCAGCAGCGTAGTACAGGGGGACTATGGCTACACCTTC
>TRBJ1-3|-|-|TRBV21-1
CASSTRRCTIYF
TGTGCCAGCAGCACCCGACGGTGTACCATATATTTT
>TRBJ2-1|-|-|TRBV14
CASSQDGGTAHNEQFF
TGTGCCAGCAGCCAAGATGGCGGGACAGCCCACAATGAGCAGTTCTTC
>TRBJ2-1|-|-|TRBV2
CASSETRAAWGEQFF
TGTGCCAGCAGTGAAACGAGGGCAGCCTGGGGGGAGCAGTTCTTC
>TRBJ1-1|-|-|TRBV5-1
CASSDIGNTEAFF
TGCGCCAGCTCCGACATAGGGAACACTGAAGCTTTCTTT
>TRBJ2-7|few|-|TRBV7-8
CASSRTSSYEQYF
TGTGCCAGCAGTCGGACGTCCTCCTACGAGCAGTACTTC
>TRBJ2-3|-|-|TRBV15
CATSRATGNTQYF
TGTGCCACCAGCAGAGCTACGGGGAATACGCAGTATTTT
>TRBJ2-2|-|-|TRBV9
CASSVASTGELFF
TGTGCCAGCAGCGTGGCTTCCACCGGGGAGCTGTTTTTT
>TRBJ1-6|-|-|TRBV7-2
CASSRPGSYNSPLHF
TGTGCCAGCAGCCGCCCAGGGTCCTATAATTCACCCCTCCACTTT
>TRBJ2-2|-|-|TRBV10-3
CAISETGNTGELFF
TGTGCCATCAGTGAGACGGGGAACACCGGGGAGCTGTTTTTT
>TRBJ2-1|-|TRBD2|TRBV7-6
CASSLVSRGLAGKYNEQFF
TGTGCCAGCAGCTTAGTGTCAAGGGGACTAGCGGGGAAGTACAATGAGCAGTTCTTC
>TRBJ2-1|-|-|TRBV5-8
CASSLTGTIYNEQFF
TGTGCCAGCAGCTTGACGGGGACCATCTACAATGAGCAGTTCTTC
>TRBJ2-6|-|-|TRBV5-1
CASSFAAGANVLTF
TGCGCCAGCAGCTTCGCTGCCGGGGCCAACGTCCTGACTTTC
>TRBJ2-3|once|TRBD2|TRBV4-1
CASASTGGSDTQYF
TGCGCCAGCGCGTCGACGGGAGGGTCAGATACGCAGTATTTT
>TRBJ1-6|-|-|TRBV12-3/TRBV12-4
CASSSFDYTLHF
TGTGCCAGCAGTTCCTTTGACTACACCCTCCACTTT
>TRBJ1-2|-|-|TRBV27
CASSLSGAPSNYGYTF
TGTGCCAGCAGTTTATCGGGGGCCCCCTCTAACTATGGCTACACCTTC
>TRBJ2-5|-|-|TRBV7-8
CASSLEFFGGLETQYF
TGTGCCAGCAGCTTAGAATTTTTCGGGGGGCTGGAGACCCAGTACTTC
>TRBJ2-7|-|-|TRBV2
CASSDLGYEQYF
TGTGCCAGCAGTGATCTAGGCTACGAGCAGTACTTC
>TRBJ2-7|-|-|TRBV6-5
CASRAGPQMGEQYF
TGTGCCAGCAGAGCCGGGCCCCAAATGGGCGAGCAGTACTTC
>TRBJ1-1|-|TRBD1|TRBV5-1
CASSLRQGPSLRTEAFF
TGCGCCAGCAGCTTACGACAGGGACCCAGTTTACGGACTGAAGCTTTCTTT
>TRBJ2-3|-|TRBD1|TRBV6-5
CASSRAGTGGDTQYF
TGTGCCAGCAGCCGAGCTGGGACAGGTGGAGATACGCAGTATTTT
>TRBJ2-1|once|-|TRBV3-1/TRBV3-2
CASSQGLSSYNEQFF
TGTGCCAGCAGCCAAGGGTTGAGCTCCTACAATGAGCAGTTCTTC
>TRBJ2-7|-|TRBD1|TRBV7-2
CASSQGGGQGRIPSYEQYF
TGTGCCAGCAGCCAAGGGGGGGGACAGGGACGAATACCCTCCTACGAGCAGTACTTC
>TRBJ1-5|-|-|TRBV6-5
CASSTRDQPQHF
TGTGCCAGCAGTACCAGGGATCAGCCCCAGCATTTT
>TRBJ2-7|-|TRBD1|TRBV4-2
CASSQEDRGFYEQYF
TGTGCCAGCAGCCAAGAGGACAGGGGATTCTACGAGCAGTACTTC
>TRBJ1-1|-|-|TRBV7-2
CASSLQPGTNTEAFF
TGTGCCAGCAGCTTACAACCGGGAACGAACACTGAAGCTTTCTTT
>TRBJ1-4|few|-|TRBV7-8
CASSSRTTNEKLFF
TGTGCCAGCAGCTCTAGGACAACTAATGAAAAACTGTTTTTT
>TRBJ1-4|-|TRBD1|TRBV7-2
CASSPRAGTGSVKLFF
TGTGCCAGCAGCCCTAGGGCCGGGACAGGGTCGGTAAAACTGTTTTTT
>TRBJ1-1|-|TRBD1|TRBV19
CASSPTGLNTEAFF
TGTGCCAGTAGTCCGACAGGGCTGAACACTGAAGCTTTCTTT